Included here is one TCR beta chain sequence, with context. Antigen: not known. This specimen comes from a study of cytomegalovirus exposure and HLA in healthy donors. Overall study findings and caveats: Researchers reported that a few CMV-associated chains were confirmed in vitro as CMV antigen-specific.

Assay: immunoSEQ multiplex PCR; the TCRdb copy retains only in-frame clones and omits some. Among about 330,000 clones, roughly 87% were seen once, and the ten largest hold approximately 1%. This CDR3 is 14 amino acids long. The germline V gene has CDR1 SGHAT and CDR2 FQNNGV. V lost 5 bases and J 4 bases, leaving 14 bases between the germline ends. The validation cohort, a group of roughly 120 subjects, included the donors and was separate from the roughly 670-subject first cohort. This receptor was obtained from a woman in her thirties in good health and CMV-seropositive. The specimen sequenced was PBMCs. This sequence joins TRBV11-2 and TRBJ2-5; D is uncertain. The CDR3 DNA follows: TGTGCCAGCAGCCAAACGACTGATAGAGAGACCCAGTACTTC. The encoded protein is CASSQTTDRETQYF.